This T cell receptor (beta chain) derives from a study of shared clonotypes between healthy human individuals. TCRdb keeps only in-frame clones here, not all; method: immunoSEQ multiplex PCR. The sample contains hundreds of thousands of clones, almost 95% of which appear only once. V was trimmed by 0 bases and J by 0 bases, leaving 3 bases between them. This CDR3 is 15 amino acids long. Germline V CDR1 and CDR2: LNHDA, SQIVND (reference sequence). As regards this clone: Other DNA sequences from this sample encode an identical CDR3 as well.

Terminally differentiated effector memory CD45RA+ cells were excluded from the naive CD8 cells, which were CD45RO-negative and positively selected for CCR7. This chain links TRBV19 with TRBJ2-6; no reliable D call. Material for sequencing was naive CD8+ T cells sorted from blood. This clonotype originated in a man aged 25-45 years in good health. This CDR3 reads CASSIESSGANVLTF. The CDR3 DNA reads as TGTGCCAGTAGTATAGAAAGCTCTGGGGCCAACGTCCTGACTTTC.